Following are 10 T cell receptor beta chains from one sample sequenced in a study of blood T cell repertoires in COVID-19. Only in-frame clones appear in the TCRdb table, and some are missing; sequencing was by immunoSEQ multiplex PCR. The table includes some 250,000 clones, approximately 83% detected once. The specimen sequenced was peripheral blood. The source is a woman in her thirties who had recovered from COVID-19.

This sequence joins TRBV3-1 (or the pseudogene TRBV3-2) and TRBJ2-5, with 7 bases identical to TRBD1. Trimming cost V 4 bases and J 7 bases; bases outside gene matches: 6. The CDR3 runs to 13 residues. Germline CDR1 LGHDT, CDR2 YNNKEL (reference sequence). CDR3 nucleotides: TGTGCCAGCAGCCGACAGGGAATAGGGACCCAGTACTTC. Protein sequence: CASSRQGIGTQYF.

The rearrangement joins TRBV6-6 to TRBJ2-5, with no clear D. Germline lookup yields CDR1 MNHNY and CDR2 SVGAGI (reference sequence). The CDR3 totals 14 residues. Trimming took off 4 bases at V and 4 bases at J, with 13 bases between the two ends. The CDR3 coding sequence is TGTGCCAGCAGTTTATTATTTCCCTCAGAGACCCAGTACTTC. Translation: CASSLLFPSETQYF.

The rearrangement uses TRBV3-1 (or the pseudogene TRBV3-2) and TRBJ1-1; possible D gene TRBD1, 5 bases. CDR1 LGHDT and CDR2 YNNKEL come from the germline V gene (reference sequence). V dropped 5 bases and J dropped 4 bases, with 20 bases sitting between them. The CDR3 runs to 16 residues. In DNA form, the CDR3 reads TGTGCCAGCAGCTACGGTCTGGGTAGTAGGGGCACTGAAGCTTTCTTT. Protein product: CASSYGLGSRGTEAFF.

This rearrangement joins TRBV2 to TRBJ2-7; 8 bases line up with TRBD2. This CDR3 has 15 residues. CDR1 SNHLY and CDR2 FYNNEI come from the germline V gene. The ends lost 6 bases at V and 4 bases at J; junction bases unmatched: 11. DNA for the CDR3: TGTGCCAGCAGACGTAAAAGCGGGGGCGATTACGAGCAGTACTTC. Protein: CASRRKSGGDYEQYF. The entire variable domain, with the rest obtained from reference TRBV2 and TRBJ2-7, is as follows: EPEVTQTPSHQVTQMGQEVILRCVPISNHLYFYWYRQILGQKVEFLVSFYNNEISEKSEIFDDQFSVERPDGSNFTLKIRSTKLEDSAMYFCASRRKSGGDYEQYFGPGTRLTVT.

V is TRBV6-1 and J is TRBJ2-5; D not resolved. V lost 1 base to trimming and J lost 2 bases, with 5 bases between them. CDR3 size: 13 residues. Germline CDR1 reads MNHNS; CDR2 reads SASEGT. Here the CDR3 reads CASSEDSQETQYF. The CDR3 nucleotides read TGTGCCAGCAGTGAAGACTCGCAAGAGACCCAGTACTTC.

The chain uses TRBV7-6 and TRBJ2-1; 9 bases match TRBD2. CDR3 length equals 14 residues. V dropped 1 base and J dropped 6; count of bases not matched to a gene: 1. Germline V gene sequence: CDR1 SGHVS, CDR2 FNYEAQ. CDR3 in amino acids: CASSLERGANEQFF. In DNA, the CDR3 is TGTGCCAGCAGCTTAGAGCGGGGGGCCAATGAGCAGTTCTTC.

V usage is TRBV7-2 and J usage is TRBJ1-1; a possible D gene is TRBD1 (6 bases). Germline CDR1 is SGHTA and CDR2 is FQGNSA. CDR3 size: 15 residues. Trimming shortened V by 4 bases and J by 5 bases, and 17 bases separated the two germline ends. Written as DNA, the CDR3 is TGTGCCAGCAGCTCAAATAACAGGGTGTTTACTGAAGCTTTCTTT. It specifies CASSSNNRVFTEAFF.

This chain connects TRBV3-1 (or the pseudogene TRBV3-2) to TRBJ1-5; maybe TRBD1 (5 bases). The V and J ends lost 2 bases and 7 bases respectively, with 15 bases between them. This CDR3 spans 15 amino acids. Germline CDR1 and CDR2: LGHDT and YNNKEL (reference sequence). CDR3 region: CASSQQPGPLQPQHF. The CDR3 DNA reads as TGTGCCAGCAGCCAACAACCAGGGCCCCTCCAGCCCCAGCATTTT.

This clone was detected a few times. This rearrangement joins TRBV7-2 to TRBJ2-1; weak D call: TRBD2 (6 bases). The CDR3 is 13 amino acids. Germline lookup yields CDR1 SGHTA and CDR2 FQGNSA. V lost 3 bases to trimming and J lost 3 bases, with 6 bases between them. The CDR3 loop is CASSLDYYNEQFF. CDR3 in DNA: TGTGCCAGCAGCTTGGACTACTACAATGAGCAGTTCTTC.

This sequence joins TRBV6-5 and TRBJ1-1; tentative D call: TRBD1 (6 bases). The CDR3 length is 13 residues. Trimming stripped 6 bases from V and 3 bases from J, with 11 bases between. The germline V gene has CDR1 MNHEY and CDR2 SVGAGI. The CDR3 loop reads CASSTGRDTEAFF. Written as DNA, the CDR3 is TGTGCCAGCAGCACAGGGAGAGACACTGAAGCTTTCTTT.